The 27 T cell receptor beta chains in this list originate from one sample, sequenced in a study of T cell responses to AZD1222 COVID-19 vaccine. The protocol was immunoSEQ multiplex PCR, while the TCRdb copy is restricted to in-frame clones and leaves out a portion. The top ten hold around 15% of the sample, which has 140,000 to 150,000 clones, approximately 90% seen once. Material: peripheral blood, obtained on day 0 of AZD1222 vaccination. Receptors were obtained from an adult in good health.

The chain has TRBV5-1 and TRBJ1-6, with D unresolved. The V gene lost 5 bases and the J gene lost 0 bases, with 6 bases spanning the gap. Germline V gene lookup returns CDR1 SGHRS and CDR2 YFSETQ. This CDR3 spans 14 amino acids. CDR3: CASRQSSYNSPLHF. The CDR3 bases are TGCGCCAGCAGACAGAGCTCCTATAATTCACCCCTCCACTTT.

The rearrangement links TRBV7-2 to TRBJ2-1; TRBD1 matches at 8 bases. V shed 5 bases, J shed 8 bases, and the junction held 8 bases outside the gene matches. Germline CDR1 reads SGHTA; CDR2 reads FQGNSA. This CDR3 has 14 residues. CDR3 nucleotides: TGTGCCAGCAGCGCCAGGGGGCGGCGGGATGAGCAGTTCTTC. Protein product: CASSARGRRDEQFF.

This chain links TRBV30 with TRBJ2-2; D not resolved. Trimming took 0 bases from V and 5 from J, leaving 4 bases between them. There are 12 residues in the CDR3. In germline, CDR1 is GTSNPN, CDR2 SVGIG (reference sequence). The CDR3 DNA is TGTGCCTGGAGTGTCCCAACCGGGGAGCTGTTTTTT. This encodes CAWSVPTGELFF. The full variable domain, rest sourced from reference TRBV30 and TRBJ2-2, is SQTIHQWPATLVQPVGSPLSLECTVEGTSNPNLYWYRQAAGRGLQLLFYSVGIGQISSEVPQNLSASRPQDRQFILSSKKLLLSDSGFYLCAWSVPTGELFFGEGSRLTVL.

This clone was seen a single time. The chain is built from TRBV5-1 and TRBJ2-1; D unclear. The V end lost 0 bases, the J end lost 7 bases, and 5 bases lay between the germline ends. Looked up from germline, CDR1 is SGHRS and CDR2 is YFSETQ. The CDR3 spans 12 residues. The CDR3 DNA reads TGCGCCAGCAGCTTGGGGGCGAATGAGCAGTTCTTC. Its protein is CASSLGANEQFF.

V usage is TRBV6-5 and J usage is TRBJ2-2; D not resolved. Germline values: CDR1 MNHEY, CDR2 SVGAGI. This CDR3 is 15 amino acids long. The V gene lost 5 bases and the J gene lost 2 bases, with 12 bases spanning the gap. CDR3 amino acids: CASSPGAANTGELFF. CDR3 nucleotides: TGTGCCAGCAGTCCTGGCGCGGCAAACACCGGGGAGCTGTTTTTT.

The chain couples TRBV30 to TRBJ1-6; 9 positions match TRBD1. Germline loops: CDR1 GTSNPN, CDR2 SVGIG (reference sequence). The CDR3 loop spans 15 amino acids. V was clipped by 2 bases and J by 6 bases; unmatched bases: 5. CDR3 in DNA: TGTGCCTGGAGTATAGGGGACAGGGCTAATTCACCCCTCCACTTT. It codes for CAWSIGDRANSPLHF.

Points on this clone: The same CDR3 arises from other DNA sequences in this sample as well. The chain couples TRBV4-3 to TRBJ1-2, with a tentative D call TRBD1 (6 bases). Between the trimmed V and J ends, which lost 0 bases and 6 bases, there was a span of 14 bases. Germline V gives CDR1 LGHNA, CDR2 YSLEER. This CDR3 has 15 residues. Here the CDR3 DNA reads TGCGCCAGCAGCCAAGATAGCAGGGGCGGCCATGGCTACACCTTC. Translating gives CASSQDSRGGHGYTF.

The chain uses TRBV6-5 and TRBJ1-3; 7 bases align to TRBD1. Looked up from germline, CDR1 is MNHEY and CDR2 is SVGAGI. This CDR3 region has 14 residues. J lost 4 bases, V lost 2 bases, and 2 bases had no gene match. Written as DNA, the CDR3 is TGTGCCAGCAGTTACGCGGGACAGGGAAACACCATATATTTT. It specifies CASSYAGQGNTIYF.

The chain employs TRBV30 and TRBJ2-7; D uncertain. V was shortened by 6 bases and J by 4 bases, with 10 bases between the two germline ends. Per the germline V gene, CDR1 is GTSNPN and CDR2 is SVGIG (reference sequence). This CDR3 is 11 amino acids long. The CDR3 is CACEGQYEQYF. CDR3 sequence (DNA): TGTGCCTGCGAAGGCCAGTACGAGCAGTACTTC.

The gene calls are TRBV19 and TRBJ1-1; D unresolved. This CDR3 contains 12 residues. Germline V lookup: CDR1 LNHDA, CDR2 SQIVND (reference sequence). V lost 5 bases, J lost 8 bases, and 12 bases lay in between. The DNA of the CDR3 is TGTGCCAGTAGTTTCTACAAGCGCGAAGCTTTCTTT. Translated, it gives CASSFYKREAFF.

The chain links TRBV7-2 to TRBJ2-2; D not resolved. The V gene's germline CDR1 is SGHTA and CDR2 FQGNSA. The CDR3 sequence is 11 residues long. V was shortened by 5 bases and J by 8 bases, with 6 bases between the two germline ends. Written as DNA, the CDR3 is TGTGCCAGCAGCCCGACAGGGGAGCTGTTTTTT. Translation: CASSPTGELFF.

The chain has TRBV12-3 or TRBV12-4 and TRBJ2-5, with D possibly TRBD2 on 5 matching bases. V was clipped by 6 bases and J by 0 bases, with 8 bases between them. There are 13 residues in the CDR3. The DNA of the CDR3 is TGTGCCAGCAGGAAGGACTACCAAGAGACCCAGTACTTC. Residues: CASRKDYQETQYF.

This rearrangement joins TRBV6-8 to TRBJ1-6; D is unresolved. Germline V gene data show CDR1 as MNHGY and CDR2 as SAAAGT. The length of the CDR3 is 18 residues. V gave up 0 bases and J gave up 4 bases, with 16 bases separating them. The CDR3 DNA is TGTGCCAGCAGTTACTCCCTCAAGGCAGTCGTTTATAATTCACCCCTCCACTTT. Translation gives CASSYSLKAVVYNSPLHF.

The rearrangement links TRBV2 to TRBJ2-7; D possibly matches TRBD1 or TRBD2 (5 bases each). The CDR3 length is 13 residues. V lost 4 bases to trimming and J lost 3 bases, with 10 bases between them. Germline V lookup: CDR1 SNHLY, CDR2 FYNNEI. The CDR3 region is CASSGGTGYEQYF. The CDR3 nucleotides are TGTGCCAGCAGTGGGGGGACCGGCTACGAGCAGTACTTC.

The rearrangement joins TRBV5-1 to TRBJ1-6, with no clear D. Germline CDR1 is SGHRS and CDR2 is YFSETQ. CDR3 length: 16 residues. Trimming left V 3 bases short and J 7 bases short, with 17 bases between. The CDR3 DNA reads TGCGCCAGCAGCTCCCGGGCCCCAAGAGGGAATTCACCCCTCCACTTT. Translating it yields CASSSRAPRGNSPLHF.

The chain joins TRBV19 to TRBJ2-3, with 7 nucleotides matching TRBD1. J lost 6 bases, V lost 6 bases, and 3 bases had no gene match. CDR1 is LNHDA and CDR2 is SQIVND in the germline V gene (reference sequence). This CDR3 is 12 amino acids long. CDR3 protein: CASRDRTDTQYF. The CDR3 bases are TGTGCCAGTAGGGACAGGACTGATACGCAGTATTTT.

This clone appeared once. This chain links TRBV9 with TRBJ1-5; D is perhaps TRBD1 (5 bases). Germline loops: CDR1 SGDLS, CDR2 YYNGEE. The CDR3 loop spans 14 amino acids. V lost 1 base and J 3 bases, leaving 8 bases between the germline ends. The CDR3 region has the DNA TGTGCCAGCAGCGTATGGGGGTCCAATCAGCCCCAGCATTTT. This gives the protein CASSVWGSNQPQHF.

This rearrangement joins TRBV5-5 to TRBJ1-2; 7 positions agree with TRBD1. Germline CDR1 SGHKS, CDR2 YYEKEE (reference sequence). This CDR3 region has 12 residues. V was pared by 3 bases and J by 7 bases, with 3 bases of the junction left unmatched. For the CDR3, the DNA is TGTGCCAGCAGCTCGGACAGGTCTGGCTACACCTTC. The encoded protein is CASSSDRSGYTF.

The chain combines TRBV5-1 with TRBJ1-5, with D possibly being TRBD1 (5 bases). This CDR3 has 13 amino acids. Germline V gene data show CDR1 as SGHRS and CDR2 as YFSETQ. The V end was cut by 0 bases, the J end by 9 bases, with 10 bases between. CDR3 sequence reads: CASSLDRGRPQHF. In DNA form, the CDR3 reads TGCGCCAGCAGCTTGGACCGGGGGAGGCCCCAGCATTTT.

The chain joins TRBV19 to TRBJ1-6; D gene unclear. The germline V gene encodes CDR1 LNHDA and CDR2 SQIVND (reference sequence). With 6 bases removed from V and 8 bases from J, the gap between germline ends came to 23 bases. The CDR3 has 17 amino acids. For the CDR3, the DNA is TGTGCCAGTAGAACACTCTCGCGGGGAACGGCGGATTCACCCCTCCACTTT. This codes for CASRTLSRGTADSPLHF. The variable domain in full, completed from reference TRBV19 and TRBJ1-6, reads DGGITQSPKYLFRKEGQNVTLSCEQNLNHDAMYWYRQDPGQGLRLIYYSQIVNDFQKGDIAEGYSVSREKKESFPLTVTSAQKNPTAFYLCASRTLSRGTADSPLHFGNGTRLTVT.

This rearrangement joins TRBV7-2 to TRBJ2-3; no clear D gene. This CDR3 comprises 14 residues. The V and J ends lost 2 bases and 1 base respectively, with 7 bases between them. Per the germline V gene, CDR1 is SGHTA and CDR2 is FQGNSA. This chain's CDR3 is CASSLQVRTDTQYF. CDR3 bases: TGTGCCAGCAGCTTACAGGTTCGCACAGATACGCAGTATTTT.

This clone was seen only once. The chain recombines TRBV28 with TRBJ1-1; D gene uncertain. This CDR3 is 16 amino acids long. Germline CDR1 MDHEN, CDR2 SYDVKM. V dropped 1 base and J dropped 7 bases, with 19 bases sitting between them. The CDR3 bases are TGTGCCAGCAGTTTATATCTTGCGGTTCAGAGCCTTGAAGCTTTCTTT. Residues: CASSLYLAVQSLEAFF.

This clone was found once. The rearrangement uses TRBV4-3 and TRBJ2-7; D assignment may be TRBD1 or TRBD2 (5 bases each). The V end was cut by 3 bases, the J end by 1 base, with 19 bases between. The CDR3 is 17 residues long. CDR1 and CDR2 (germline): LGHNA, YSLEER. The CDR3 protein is CASSQDNGARGSYEQYF. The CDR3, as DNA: TGCGCCAGCAGCCAGGACAACGGGGCGCGTGGATCCTACGAGCAGTACTTC.

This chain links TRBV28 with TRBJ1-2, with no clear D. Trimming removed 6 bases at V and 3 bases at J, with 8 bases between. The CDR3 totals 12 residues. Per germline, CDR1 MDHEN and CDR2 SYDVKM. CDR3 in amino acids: CASSGPDYGYTF. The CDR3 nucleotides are TGTGCCAGCAGCGGACCTGACTATGGCTACACCTTC.

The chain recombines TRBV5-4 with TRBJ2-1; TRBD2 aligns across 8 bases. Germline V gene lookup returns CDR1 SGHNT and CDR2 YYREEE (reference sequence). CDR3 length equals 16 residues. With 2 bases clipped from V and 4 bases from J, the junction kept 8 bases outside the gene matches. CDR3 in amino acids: CASSLPRGATYNEQFF. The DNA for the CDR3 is TGTGCCAGCAGCTTACCGCGGGGGGCCACATACAATGAGCAGTTCTTC.

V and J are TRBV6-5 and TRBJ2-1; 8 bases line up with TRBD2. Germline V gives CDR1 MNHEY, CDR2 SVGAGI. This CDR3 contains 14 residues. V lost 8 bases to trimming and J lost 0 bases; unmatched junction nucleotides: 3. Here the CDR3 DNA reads TGTGCCAGCGCGGGGGGATCCTCCTACAATGAGCAGTTCTTC. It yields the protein CASAGGSSYNEQFF.

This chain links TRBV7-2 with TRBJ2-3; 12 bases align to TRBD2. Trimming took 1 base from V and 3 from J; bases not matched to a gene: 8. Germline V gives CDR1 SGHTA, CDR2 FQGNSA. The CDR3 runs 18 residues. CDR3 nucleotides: TGTGCCAGCAGCTTAGGTCTAGCGGGGGGGCCTCTGACAGATACGCAGTATTTT. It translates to CASSLGLAGGPLTDTQYF.